The clone carrying this T cell receptor beta chain was picked up a small number of times. As yet, its antigen is unknown. The use of a sample-barcoded 5' primer and a J-beta primer mix characterized a second PCR of about 7 to 12 cycles. Via MiXCR, TCRdb re-called the 5' RACE reads, giving one row per CDR3 protein. The sample lists about 800,000 distinct CDR3 sequences, around 25% occurring once. In each sample, at least 6 million PBMCs were isolated. This CDR3 is built from 14 residues. The germline CDR1 and CDR2 sequences are MNHEY and SVGEGT. V dropped 2 bases and J dropped 5; count of bases not matched to a gene: 6. The data stem from a study of blood T cells in healthy people across ages. Study conclusions and caveats: The study found more naive CD4+ cells and higher diversity in long-lived than aged donors. Any conclusive comparison of naive versus antigen-experienced cells was prevented by using unsorted PBMCs.

These data also formed part of another study, on T cells of mothers and their children.

The sequencing input was blood. The TCR was taken from a boy younger than 18 in good health. The genes are TRBV6-2 or TRBV6-3 and TRBJ2-7; TRBD1 agrees at 7 bases. The CDR3 coding sequence is TGTGCCAGCAGTTACCCTGACAGGGACCACGAGCAGTACTTC. The encoded protein is CASSYPDRDHEQYF.